This T cell receptor (beta chain) came from a study of shared clonotypes between healthy human individuals. Profiled with immunoSEQ multiplex PCR; TCRdb holds only in-frame clones, not every one. The table includes roughly 500,000 clones, over 60% detected once. The receptor's source is a woman aged 40 to 55 in good health. Some clones in this sample may be carry-over from other donors' samples. Input material: PBMCs.

DNA for the CDR3: TGCGCCAGCAGCTTGATGACAGAACAAGAGACCCAGTACTTC. Translation: CASSLMTEQETQYF. The chain is built from TRBV5-1 and TRBJ2-5, with a possible D match to TRBD1 (5 bases). Trimming left V 1 base short and J 2 bases short, with 9 bases between. This CDR3 is 14 amino acids long. Germline V gene lookup returns CDR1 SGHRS and CDR2 YFSETQ.